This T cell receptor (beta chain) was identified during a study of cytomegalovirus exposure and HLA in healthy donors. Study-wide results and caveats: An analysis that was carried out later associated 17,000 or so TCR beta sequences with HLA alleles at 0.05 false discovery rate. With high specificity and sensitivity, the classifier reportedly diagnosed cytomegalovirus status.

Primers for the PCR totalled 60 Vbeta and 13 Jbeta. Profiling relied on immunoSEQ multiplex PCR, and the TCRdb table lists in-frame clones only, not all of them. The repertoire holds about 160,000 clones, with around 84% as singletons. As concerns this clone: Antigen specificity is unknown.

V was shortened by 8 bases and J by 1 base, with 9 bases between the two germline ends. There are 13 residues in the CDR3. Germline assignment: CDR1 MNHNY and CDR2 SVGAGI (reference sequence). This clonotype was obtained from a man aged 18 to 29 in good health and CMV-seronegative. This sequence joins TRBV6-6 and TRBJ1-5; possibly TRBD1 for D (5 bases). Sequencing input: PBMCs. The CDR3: CASGDSSNQPQHF. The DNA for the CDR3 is TGTGCCAGCGGAGACAGCAGCAATCAGCCCCAGCATTTT.